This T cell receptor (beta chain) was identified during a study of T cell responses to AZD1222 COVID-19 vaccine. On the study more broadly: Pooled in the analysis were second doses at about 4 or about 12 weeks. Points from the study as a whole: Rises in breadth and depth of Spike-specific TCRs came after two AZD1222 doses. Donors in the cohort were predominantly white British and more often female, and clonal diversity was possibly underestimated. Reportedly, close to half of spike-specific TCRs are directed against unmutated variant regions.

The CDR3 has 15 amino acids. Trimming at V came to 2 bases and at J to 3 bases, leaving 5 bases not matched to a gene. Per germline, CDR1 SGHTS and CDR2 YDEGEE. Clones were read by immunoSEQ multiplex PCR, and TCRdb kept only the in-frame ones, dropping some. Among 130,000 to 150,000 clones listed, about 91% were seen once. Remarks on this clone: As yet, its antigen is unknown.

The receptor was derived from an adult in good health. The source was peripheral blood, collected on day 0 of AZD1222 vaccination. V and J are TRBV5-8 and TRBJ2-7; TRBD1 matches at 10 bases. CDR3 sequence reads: CASSFGDRGFYEQYF. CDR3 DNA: TGTGCCAGCAGCTTTGGGGACAGGGGTTTCTACGAGCAGTACTTC.